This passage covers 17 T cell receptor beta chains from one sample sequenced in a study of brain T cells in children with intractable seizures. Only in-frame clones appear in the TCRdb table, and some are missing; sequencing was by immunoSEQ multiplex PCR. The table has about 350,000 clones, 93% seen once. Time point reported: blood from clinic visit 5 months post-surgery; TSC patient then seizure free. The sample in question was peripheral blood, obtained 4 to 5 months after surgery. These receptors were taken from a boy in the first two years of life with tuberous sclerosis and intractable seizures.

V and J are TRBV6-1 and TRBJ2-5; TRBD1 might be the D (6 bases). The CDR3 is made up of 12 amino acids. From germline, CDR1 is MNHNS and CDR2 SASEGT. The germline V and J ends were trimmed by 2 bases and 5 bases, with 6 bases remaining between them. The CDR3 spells CASSERGETQYF. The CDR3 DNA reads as TGTGCCAGCAGTGAAAGGGGGGAGACCCAGTACTTC.

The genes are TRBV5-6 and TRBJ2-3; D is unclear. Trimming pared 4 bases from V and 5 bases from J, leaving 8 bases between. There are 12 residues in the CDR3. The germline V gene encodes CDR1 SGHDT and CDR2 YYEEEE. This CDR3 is CASSRMGDTQYF. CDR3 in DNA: TGTGCCAGCAGCCGGATGGGAGATACGCAGTATTTT.

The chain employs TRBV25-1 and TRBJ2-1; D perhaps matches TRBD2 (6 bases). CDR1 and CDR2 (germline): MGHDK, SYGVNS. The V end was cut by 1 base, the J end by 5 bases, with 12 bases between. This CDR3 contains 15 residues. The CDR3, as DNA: TGTGCCAGCAGTGAATTCGGGGGTCCGAACAATGAGCAGTTCTTC. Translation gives CASSEFGGPNNEQFF.

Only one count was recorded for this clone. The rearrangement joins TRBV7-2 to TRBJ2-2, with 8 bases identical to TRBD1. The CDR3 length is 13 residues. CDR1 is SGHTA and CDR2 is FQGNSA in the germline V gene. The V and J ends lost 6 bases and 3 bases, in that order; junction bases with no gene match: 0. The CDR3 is CASRDRDTGELFF. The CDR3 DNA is TGTGCCAGCAGGGACAGGGACACCGGGGAGCTGTTTTTT.

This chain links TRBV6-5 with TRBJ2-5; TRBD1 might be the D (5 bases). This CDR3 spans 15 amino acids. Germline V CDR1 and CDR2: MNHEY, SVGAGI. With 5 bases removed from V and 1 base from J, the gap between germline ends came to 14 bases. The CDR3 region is CASSQTGLVQETQYF. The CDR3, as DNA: TGTGCCAGCAGTCAAACAGGCCTAGTCCAAGAGACCCAGTACTTC.

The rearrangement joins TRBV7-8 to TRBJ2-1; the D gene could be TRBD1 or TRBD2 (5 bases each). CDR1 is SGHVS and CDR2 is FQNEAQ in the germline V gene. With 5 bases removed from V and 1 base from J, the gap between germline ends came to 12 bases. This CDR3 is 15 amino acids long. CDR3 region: CASSPPGRSYNEQFF. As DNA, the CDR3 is TGTGCCAGCAGCCCACCGGGACGTTCCTACAATGAGCAGTTCTTC. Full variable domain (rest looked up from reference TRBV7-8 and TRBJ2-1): GAGVSQSPRYKVAKRGQDVALRCDPISGHVSLFWYQQALGQGPEFLTYFQNEAQLDKSGLPSDRFFAERPEGSVSTLKIQRTQQEDSAVYLCASSPPGRSYNEQFFGPGTRLTVL.

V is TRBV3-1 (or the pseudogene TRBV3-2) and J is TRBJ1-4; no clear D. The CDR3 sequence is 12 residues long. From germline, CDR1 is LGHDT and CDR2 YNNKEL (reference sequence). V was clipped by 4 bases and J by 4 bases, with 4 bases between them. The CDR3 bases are TGTGCCAGCAGCCGCAATAATGAAAAACTGTTTTTT. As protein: CASSRNNEKLFF.

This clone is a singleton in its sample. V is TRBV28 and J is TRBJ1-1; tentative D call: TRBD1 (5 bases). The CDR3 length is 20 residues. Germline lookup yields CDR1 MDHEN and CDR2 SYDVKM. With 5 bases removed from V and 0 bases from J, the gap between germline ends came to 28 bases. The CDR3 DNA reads TGTGCCAGCAGTGTGCGTGGGATGGGCAGGGCTTCACCCATGAACACTGAAGCTTTCTTT. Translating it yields CASSVRGMGRASPMNTEAFF.

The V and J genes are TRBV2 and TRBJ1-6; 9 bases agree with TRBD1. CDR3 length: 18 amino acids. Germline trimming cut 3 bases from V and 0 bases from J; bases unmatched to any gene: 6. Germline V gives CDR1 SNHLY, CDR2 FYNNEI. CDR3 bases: TGTGCCAGCAGTGAGGGACAGGGAATATTCTCCTATAATTCACCCCTCCACTTT. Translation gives CASSEGQGIFSYNSPLHF. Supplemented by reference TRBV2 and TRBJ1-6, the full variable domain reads EPEVTQTPSHQVTQMGQEVILRCVPISNHLYFYWYRQILGQKVEFLVSFYNNEISEKSEIFDDQFSVERPDGSNFTLKIRSTKLEDSAMYFCASSEGQGIFSYNSPLHFGNGTRLTVT.

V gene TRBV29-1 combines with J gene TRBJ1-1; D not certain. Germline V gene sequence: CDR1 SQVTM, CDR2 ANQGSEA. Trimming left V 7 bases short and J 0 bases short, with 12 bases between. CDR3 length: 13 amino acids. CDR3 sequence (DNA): TGCAGCGCTTCGGACGGTTTGAACACTGAAGCTTTCTTT. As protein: CSASDGLNTEAFF.

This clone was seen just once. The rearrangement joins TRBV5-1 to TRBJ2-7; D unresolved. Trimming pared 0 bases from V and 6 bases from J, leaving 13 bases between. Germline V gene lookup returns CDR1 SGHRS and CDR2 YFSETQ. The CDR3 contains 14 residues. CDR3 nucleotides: TGCGCCAGCAGCTTGGACCCTTATAGTTCCGAGCAGTACTTC. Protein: CASSLDPYSSEQYF.

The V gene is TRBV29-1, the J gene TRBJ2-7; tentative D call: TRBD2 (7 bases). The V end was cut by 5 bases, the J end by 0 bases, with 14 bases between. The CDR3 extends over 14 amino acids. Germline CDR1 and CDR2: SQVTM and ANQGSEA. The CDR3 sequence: CSVLEGGPSYEQYF. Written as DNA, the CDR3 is TGCAGCGTTCTAGAGGGGGGGCCCTCCTACGAGCAGTACTTC.

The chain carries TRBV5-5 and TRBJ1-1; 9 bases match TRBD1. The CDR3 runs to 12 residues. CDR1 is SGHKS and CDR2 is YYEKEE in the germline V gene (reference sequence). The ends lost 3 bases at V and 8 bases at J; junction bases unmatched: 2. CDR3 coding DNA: TGTGCCAGCAGCTGGACAGGGGTCGAAGCTTTCTTT. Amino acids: CASSWTGVEAFF.

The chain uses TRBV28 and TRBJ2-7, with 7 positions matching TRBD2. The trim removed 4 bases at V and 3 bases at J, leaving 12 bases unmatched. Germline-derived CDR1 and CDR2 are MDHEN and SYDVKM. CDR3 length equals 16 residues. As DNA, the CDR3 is TGTGCCAGCAGTTCCCCATTTCTGTGGGAGGGCTACGAGCAGTACTTC. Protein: CASSSPFLWEGYEQYF.

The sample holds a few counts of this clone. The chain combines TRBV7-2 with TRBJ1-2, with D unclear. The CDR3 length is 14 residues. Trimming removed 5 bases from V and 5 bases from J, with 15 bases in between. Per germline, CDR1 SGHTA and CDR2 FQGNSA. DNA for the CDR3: TGTGCCAGCAGCCAGATCGACGGACCGTATGGCTACACCTTC. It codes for CASSQIDGPYGYTF.

In nucleotides, the CDR3 is TGTGCCAGCAGCCACCCGACGAACCCTCATGGCTACACCTTC. Translated: CASSHPTNPHGYTF. The rearrangement joins TRBV5-4 to TRBJ1-2, with D unresolved. Per germline, CDR1 SGHNT and CDR2 YYREEE (reference sequence). There are 14 residues in the CDR3. V lost 4 bases, J lost 6 bases, and 16 bases lay in between.

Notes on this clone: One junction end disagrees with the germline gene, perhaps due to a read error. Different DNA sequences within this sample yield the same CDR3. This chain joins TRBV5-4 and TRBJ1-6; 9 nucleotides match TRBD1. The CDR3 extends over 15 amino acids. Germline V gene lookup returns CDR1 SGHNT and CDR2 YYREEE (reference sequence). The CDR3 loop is CASSQGTGLNSPLHF. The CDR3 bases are TGTGCTAGCAGCCAAGGGACAGGGCTGAATTCACCCCTCCACTTT.